This TCR beta chain was sequenced in a study of radiation and T cells in renal cell carcinoma. Time point noted: baseline pretreatment blood. Treatment here: 15 Gy SBRT to primary tumor, nephrectomy 4 weeks later. CDR1 is LNHNV and CDR2 is YYDKDF in the germline V gene (reference sequence). V lost 1 base, J lost 1 base, and 10 bases lay in between. This CDR3 region has 15 residues. The method was immunoSEQ multiplex PCR; TCRdb's version includes in-frame clones alone and lacks a portion of them. The data show 45,000 or so clones, approximately 80% seen once. The chain carries TRBV15 and TRBJ1-1; tentatively, D is TRBD1 (5 bases). The sequencing here drew on blood, taken from a patient whose treatment included radiotherapy and nephrectomy. The clonotype comes from a woman in her 70s with renal cell carcinoma. In DNA, the CDR3 is TGTGCCACCAGCAGAGTGGCCAGGGCGAACACTGAAGCTTTCTTT. Translated, it gives CATSRVARANTEAFF.